This T cell receptor beta chain emerged from a study of blood T cell repertoires in COVID-19. Germline V gene lookup returns CDR1 SEHNR and CDR2 FQNEAQ (reference sequence). With V trimmed by 3 bases and J by 7 bases, 11 bases remained unmatched. CDR3 size: 16 residues. Repertoires were generated with immunoSEQ multiplex PCR, while TCRdb's copy carries only in-frame clones and drops some. Here the sample spans hundreds of thousands of clones, more than 85% being singletons. Material for sequencing was PBMCs or T cells enriched from blood (not recorded which). The gene calls are TRBV7-9 and TRBJ2-7; 11 bases align to TRBD2. This TCR was recovered from a woman in her twenties or thirties who had recovered from COVID-19. As DNA, the CDR3 is TGTGCCAGCAGCTTCCCACGACTAGCGGGATCGGCAGAGCAGTACTTC. This translates into CASSFPRLAGSAEQYF.